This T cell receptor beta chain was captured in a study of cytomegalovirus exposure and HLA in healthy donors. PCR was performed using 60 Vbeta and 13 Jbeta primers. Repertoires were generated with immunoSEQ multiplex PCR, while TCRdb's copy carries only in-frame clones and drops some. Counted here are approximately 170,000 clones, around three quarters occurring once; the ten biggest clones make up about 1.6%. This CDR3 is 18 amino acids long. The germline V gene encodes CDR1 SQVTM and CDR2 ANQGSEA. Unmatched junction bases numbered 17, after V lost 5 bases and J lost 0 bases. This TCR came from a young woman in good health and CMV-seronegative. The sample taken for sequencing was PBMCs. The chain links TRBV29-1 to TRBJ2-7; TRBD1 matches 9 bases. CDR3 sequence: CSVIGDRESPTLSYEQYF. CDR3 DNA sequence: TGCAGCGTTATCGGGGACAGGGAGTCCCCGACCCTCTCCTACGAGCAGTACTTC.